A single sample gave rise to the 5 T cell receptor beta chains below, sequenced in a study of blood T cell repertoires in COVID-19. Sequenced by immunoSEQ multiplex PCR; TCRdb stores in-frame clones only, minus some. The data show over 200,000 clones, with 85% to 90% seen just once and approximately 2.6% held by the top ten. The sample comprised peripheral blood. Every receptor here comes from a man between 25 and 39 years old with COVID-19, enrolled during active disease.

This clone was seen a single time. The CDR3 reads CASSTGGYGYTF. The CDR3 DNA is TGTGCCAGTAGCACAGGGGGCTATGGCTACACCTTC. The chain recombines TRBV19 with TRBJ1-2; the match to TRBD1 covers 8 bases. Germline assignment: CDR1 LNHDA and CDR2 SQIVND (reference sequence). This CDR3 contains 12 residues. V lost 6 bases to trimming and J lost 4 bases; unmatched junction nucleotides: 1.

The DNA of the CDR3 is TGTGCCAGCAGTGACGCCCCAGGTGCCTACGGCTACACCTTC. This sequence encodes CASSDAPGAYGYTF. V usage is TRBV6-2 or TRBV6-3 and J usage is TRBJ1-2, with D unresolved. The germline V gene has CDR1 MNHEY and CDR2 SVGEGT. The CDR3 runs to 14 residues. V lost 5 bases to trimming and J lost 8 bases, with 18 bases between them.

The chain couples TRBV2 to TRBJ2-1; 9 bases are a match to TRBD2. With 6 bases clipped from V and 0 bases from J, the junction kept 3 bases outside the gene matches. The CDR3 runs 15 residues. The germline CDR1 and CDR2 sequences are SNHLY and FYNNEI. CDR3 amino acids: CASRSTSGSYNEQFF. In nucleotides, the CDR3 is TGTGCCAGCAGGTCGACTAGCGGCTCCTACAATGAGCAGTTCTTC.

This chain links TRBV25-1 with TRBJ2-5; 11 bases agree with TRBD2. CDR3 length equals 15 residues. The germline V gene encodes CDR1 MGHDK and CDR2 SYGVNS. Germline trimming cut 6 bases from V and 4 bases from J; bases unmatched to any gene: 7. The CDR3 is CASRDLAGGVETQYF. CDR3 in DNA: TGTGCCAGCAGGGATCTAGCGGGGGGCGTAGAGACCCAGTACTTC.

The rearrangement links TRBV30 to TRBJ2-3; D is unclear. CDR3 length equals 13 residues. Deletions cut 6 bases from V and 1 base from J, with 11 bases between. CDR1 and CDR2 (germline): GTSNPN, SVGIG (reference sequence). The CDR3 DNA reads TGTGCCTGCCGCTTGCGAGGCACAGATACGCAGTATTTT. Amino acid sequence: CACRLRGTDTQYF. The full variable domain, completed using reference TRBV30 and TRBJ2-3, is SQTIHQWPATLVQPVGSPLSLECTVEGTSNPNLYWYRQAAGRGLQLLFYSVGIGQISSEVPQNLSASRPQDRQFILSSKKLLLSDSGFYLCACRLRGTDTQYFGPGTRLTVL.